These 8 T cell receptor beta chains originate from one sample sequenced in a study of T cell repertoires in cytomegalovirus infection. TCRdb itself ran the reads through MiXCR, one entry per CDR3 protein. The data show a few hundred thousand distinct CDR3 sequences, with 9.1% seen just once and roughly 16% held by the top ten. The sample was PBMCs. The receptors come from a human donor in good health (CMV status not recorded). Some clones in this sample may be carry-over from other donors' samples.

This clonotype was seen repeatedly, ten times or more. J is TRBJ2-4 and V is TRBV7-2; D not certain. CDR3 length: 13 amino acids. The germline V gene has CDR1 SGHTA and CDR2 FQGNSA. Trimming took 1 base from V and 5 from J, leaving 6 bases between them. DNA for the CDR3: TGTGCCAGCAGCTTAGGGGCCCAAAACATTCAGTACTTC. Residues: CASSLGAQNIQYF.

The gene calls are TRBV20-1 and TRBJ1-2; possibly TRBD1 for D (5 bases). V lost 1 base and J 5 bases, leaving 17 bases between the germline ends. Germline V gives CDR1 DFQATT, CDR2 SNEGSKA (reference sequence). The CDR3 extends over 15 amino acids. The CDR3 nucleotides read TGCAGTGCTAGAGGGGGGGTCGGGGAGTATTATGGCTACACCTTC. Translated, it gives CSARGGVGEYYGYTF.

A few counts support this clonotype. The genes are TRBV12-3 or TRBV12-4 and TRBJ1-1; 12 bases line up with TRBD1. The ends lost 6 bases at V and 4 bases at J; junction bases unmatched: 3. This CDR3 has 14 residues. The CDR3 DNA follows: TGTGCCAGCAGGGGACAGGGGGCTCGCACTGAAGCTTTCTTT. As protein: CASRGQGARTEAFF.

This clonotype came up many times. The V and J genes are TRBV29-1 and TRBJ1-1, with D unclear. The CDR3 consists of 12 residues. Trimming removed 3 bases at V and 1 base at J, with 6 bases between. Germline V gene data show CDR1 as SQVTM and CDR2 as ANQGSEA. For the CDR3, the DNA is TGCAGCGTTGACCCGGGGAACACTGAAGCTTTCTTT. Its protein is CSVDPGNTEAFF.

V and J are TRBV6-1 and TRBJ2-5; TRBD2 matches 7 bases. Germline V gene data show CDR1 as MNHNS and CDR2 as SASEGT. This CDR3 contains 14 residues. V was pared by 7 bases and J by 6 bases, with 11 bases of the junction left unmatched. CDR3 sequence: CASTQPPGGKTQYF. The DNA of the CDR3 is TGTGCCAGCACCCAGCCCCCGGGAGGAAAGACCCAGTACTTC.

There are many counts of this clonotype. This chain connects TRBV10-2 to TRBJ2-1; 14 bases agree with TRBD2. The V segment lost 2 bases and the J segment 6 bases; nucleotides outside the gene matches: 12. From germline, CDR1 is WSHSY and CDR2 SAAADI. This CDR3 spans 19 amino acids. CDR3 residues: CASSEPGLAGAGEGNEQFF. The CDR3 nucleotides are TGCGCCAGCAGTGAGCCGGGACTAGCGGGAGCCGGTGAAGGCAATGAGCAGTTCTTC.

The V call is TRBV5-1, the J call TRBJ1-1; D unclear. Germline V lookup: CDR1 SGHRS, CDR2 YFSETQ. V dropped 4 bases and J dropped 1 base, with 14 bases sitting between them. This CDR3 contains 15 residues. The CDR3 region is CASSLGPTANTEAFF. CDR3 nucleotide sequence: TGCGCCAGCAGCCTTGGCCCAACAGCGAACACTGAAGCTTTCTTT.

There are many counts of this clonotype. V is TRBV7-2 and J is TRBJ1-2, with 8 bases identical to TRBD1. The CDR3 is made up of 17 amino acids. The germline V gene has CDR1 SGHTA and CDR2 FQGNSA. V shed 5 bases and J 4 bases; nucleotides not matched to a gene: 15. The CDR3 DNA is TGTGCCAGCAGCCCAAGACAGGGGTCCCTTCTACCCTATGGCTACACCTTC. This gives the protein CASSPRQGSLLPYGYTF.